The 14 T cell receptor beta chains in this list originate from one sample, sequenced in a study of shared clonotypes between healthy human individuals. The table came from immunoSEQ multiplex PCR; TCRdb's copy has only in-frame clones and leaves some out. The sample includes roughly 2.6 million clones, more than 90% of them seen just once. Input material: naive CD4+ T cells sorted from blood. As to subset: CD45RA+ positively selected. All receptors come from a man in his late teens or twenties in good health.

The V and J genes are TRBV25-1 and TRBJ2-2; D gene uncertain. Germline V gene sequence: CDR1 MGHDK, CDR2 SYGVNS. The CDR3 contains 11 residues. Trimming removed 4 bases at V and 4 bases at J, with 1 base between. CDR3 sequence reads: CASSATGELFF. CDR3 coding DNA: TGTGCCAGCAGTGCCACCGGGGAGCTGTTTTTT.

The chain uses TRBV28 and TRBJ2-5; D is unresolved. Germline loops: CDR1 MDHEN, CDR2 SYDVKM. The CDR3 extends over 12 amino acids. V was pared by 5 bases and J by 3 bases, with 7 bases between. The CDR3 region has the DNA TGTGCCAGCAGTACCAGCAAAGAGACCCAGTACTTC. This encodes CASSTSKETQYF.

The J gene is TRBJ1-5, the V gene TRBV10-3, with a possible D match to TRBD1 (5 bases). The CDR3 covers 15 residues. Trimming removed 6 bases at V and 5 bases at J, with 17 bases between. Germline CDR1 and CDR2: ENHRY and SYGVKD. The chain's CDR3 is CAISRGRELDQPQHF. DNA for the CDR3: TGTGCCATCAGCCGGGGACGAGAGTTGGATCAGCCCCAGCATTTT.

V is TRBV19 and J is TRBJ2-1; 8 bases are shared with TRBD2. The CDR3 runs to 14 residues. The trim removed 7 bases at V and 2 bases at J, leaving 4 bases unmatched. CDR1 is LNHDA and CDR2 is SQIVND in the germline V gene (reference sequence). CDR3 loop: CASTPGGPYNEQFF. The CDR3, as DNA: TGTGCCAGTACGCCGGGAGGGCCCTACAATGAGCAGTTCTTC.

The chain uses TRBV30 and TRBJ1-5; D not certain. There are 17 residues in the CDR3. Germline V gene lookup returns CDR1 GTSNPN and CDR2 SVGIG (reference sequence). Between the trimmed V and J ends, which lost 3 bases and 0 bases, there was a span of 18 bases. CDR3 coding DNA: TGTGCCTGGAGCGAATGGAATAAACGCGTTAGCAATCAGCCCCAGCATTTT. Its protein product is CAWSEWNKRVSNQPQHF.

The chain links TRBV30 to TRBJ1-1; D is unresolved. The CDR3 runs 12 residues. CDR1 GTSNPN and CDR2 SVGIG come from the germline V gene (reference sequence). V was shortened by 4 bases and J by 1 base, with 7 bases between the two germline ends. The CDR3 spells CAWTRANTEAFF. The CDR3 bases are TGTGCCTGGACTAGGGCGAACACTGAAGCTTTCTTT.

This chain joins TRBV27 and TRBJ2-2; TRBD1 might be the D (6 bases). The germline gives CDR1 MNHEY, CDR2 SMNVEV (reference sequence). Trimming removed 6 bases from V and 0 bases from J, with 17 bases in between. The CDR3 covers 17 residues. The CDR3 loop is CASSTAVDSTNTGELFF. The DNA for the CDR3 is TGTGCCAGCAGCACTGCCGTGGACAGCACGAACACCGGGGAGCTGTTTTTT.

The chain recombines TRBV19 with TRBJ1-6, with a weak D call TRBD1 (6 bases). V was clipped by 7 bases and J by 7 bases, with 14 bases between them. The CDR3 sequence is 14 residues long. Germline values: CDR1 LNHDA, CDR2 SQIVND (reference sequence). The CDR3, as DNA: TGTGCCAGTACCCACGGGGGCGCCAATTCACCCCTCCACTTT. Translating gives CASTHGGANSPLHF.

The V gene is TRBV18, the J gene TRBJ2-7; 8 nucleotides agree with TRBD1. The CDR3 covers 13 residues. CDR1 is KGHSH, CDR2 LQKENI, per germline. The trim removed 8 bases at V and 2 bases at J, leaving 5 bases unmatched. The DNA of the CDR3 is TGTGCCAGCCGGACAGGGTCTGCCTACGAGCAGTACTTC. Amino acids: CASRTGSAYEQYF. Full variable domain (remainder filled in from reference TRBV18 and TRBJ2-7): NAGVMQNPRHLVRRRGQEARLRCSPMKGHSHVYWYRQLPEEGLKFMVYLQKENIIDESGMPKERFSAEFPKEGPSILRIQQVVRGDSAAYFCASRTGSAYEQYFGPGTRLTVT.

This chain joins TRBV19 and TRBJ1-1; TRBD1 matches 9 bases. CDR1 and CDR2 from the germline V gene are LNHDA and SQIVND (reference sequence). V was clipped by 9 bases and J by 0 bases; unmatched bases: 5. The CDR3 totals 14 residues. The CDR3 sequence: CASTNRGLNTEAFF. The CDR3 region has the DNA TGTGCCAGCACCAACAGGGGGCTGAACACTGAAGCTTTCTTT.

This clone was recorded only once. This chain links TRBV6-4 with TRBJ2-7; tentative D call: TRBD2 (7 bases). CDR3 length: 20 amino acids. Trimming left V 0 bases short and J 3 bases short, with 27 bases between. Germline CDR1 is MRHNA and CDR2 is SNTAGT. The CDR3 DNA reads as TGTGCCAGCAGTGACTCGCCAGACTCCGGGACTATCGAAGGGGGCTACGAGCAGTACTTC. Residues: CASSDSPDSGTIEGGYEQYF.

Worth noting for this clone: This specimen includes other DNA sequences encoding the same CDR3. The chain has TRBV20-1 and TRBJ2-5, with no clear D. V lost 3 bases, J lost 4 bases, and 6 bases lay in between. The CDR3 has 11 residues. Germline V gene sequence: CDR1 DFQATT, CDR2 SNEGSKA (reference sequence). The CDR3: CSARRGETQYF. Here the CDR3 DNA reads TGCAGTGCTAGGAGAGGAGAGACCCAGTACTTC.

Worth noting for this clone: Other nucleotide sequences in the sample specify the same CDR3. The V call is TRBV5-4, the J call TRBJ1-2; possibly TRBD1 for D (5 bases). The CDR3 consists of 13 residues. CDR1 is SGHNT, CDR2 YYREEE, per germline (reference sequence). Trimming cost V 4 bases and J 8 bases, with 15 bases left between them. The CDR3 DNA is TGTGCCAGCAGCCCGGGGCAGGGATACGGCTACACCTTC. Translation gives CASSPGQGYGYTF.

The J gene is TRBJ1-2, the V gene TRBV5-4; 7 bases are shared with TRBD1. The CDR3 consists of 16 residues. J lost 2 bases, V lost 0 bases, and 7 bases had no gene match. Germline lookup yields CDR1 SGHNT and CDR2 YYREEE (reference sequence). The CDR3 sequence is CASSLARTGKNYGYTF. In DNA form, the CDR3 reads TGTGCCAGCAGCTTGGCTCGGACAGGAAAAAACTATGGCTACACCTTC.